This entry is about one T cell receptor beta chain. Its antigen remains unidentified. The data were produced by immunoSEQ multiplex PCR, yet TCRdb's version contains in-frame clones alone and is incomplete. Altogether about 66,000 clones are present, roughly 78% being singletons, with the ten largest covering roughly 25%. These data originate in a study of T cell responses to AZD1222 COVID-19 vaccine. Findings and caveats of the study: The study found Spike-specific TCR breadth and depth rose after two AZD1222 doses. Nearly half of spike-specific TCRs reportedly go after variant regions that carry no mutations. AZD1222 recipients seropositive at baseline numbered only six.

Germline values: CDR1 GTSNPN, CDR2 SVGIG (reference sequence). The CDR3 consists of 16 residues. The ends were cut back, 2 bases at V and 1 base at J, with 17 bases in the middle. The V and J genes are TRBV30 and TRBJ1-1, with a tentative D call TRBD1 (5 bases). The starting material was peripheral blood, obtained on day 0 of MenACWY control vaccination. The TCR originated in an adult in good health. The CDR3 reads CAWSWAGTVWNTEAFF. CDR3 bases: TGTGCCTGGAGTTGGGCAGGGACGGTGTGGAACACTGAAGCTTTCTTT.